Listed below are T cell receptor beta chains from one sample, sequenced in a study of blood T cell repertoires in COVID-19. This table comes from immunoSEQ multiplex PCR, and its TCRdb copy is limited to in-frame clones, with some not included. The table records about 250,000 clones, over 65% of them present only once. Input material: peripheral blood. These receptors were collected from a woman of 80 years or more with acute or convalescent COVID-19. CDR3s include the opening cysteine and the closing phenylalanine or tryptophan. D genes are given only for firm matches. Clone size, where shown, is once, few, many, or a class for clones that have expanded.

d_gene,j_gene,abundance,v_gene,CDR3aa,CDR3nt
NA,TRBJ1-2,NA,TRBV29-1,CSVERNSGYYGYTF,TGCAGCGTTGAACGGAACAGTGGGTATTATGGCTACACCTTC
TRBD1,TRBJ1-6,NA,TRBV12-5,CASGLQGGGNSPLHF,TGTGCTAGTGGTTTACAGGGGGGGGGTAATTCACCCCTCCACTTT
NA,TRBJ1-3,NA,TRBV30,CAYHRLSTGNTIYF,TGTGCCTACCACAGGTTATCAACTGGAAACACCATATATTTT
NA,TRBJ2-3,NA,TRBV19,CASGSLSTDTQYF,TGTGCCAGCGGGAGTTTAAGCACAGATACGCAGTATTTT
NA,TRBJ2-3,NA,TRBV7-2,CASSLGDYTDTQYF,TGTGCCAGCAGCTTAGGCGACTACACAGATACGCAGTATTTT
NA,TRBJ2-5,NA,TRBV7-2,CASSLEPSGETQYF,TGTGCCAGCAGCTTAGAACCATCGGGGGAGACCCAGTACTTC
TRBD2,TRBJ2-7,NA,TRBV2,CASTQAGGREQYF,TGTGCCAGCACACAAGCGGGAGGGCGAGAGCAGTACTTC
TRBD1,TRBJ1-5,once,TRBV30,CAWSARIGTGMGQPQHF,TGTGCCTGGAGTGCAAGGATCGGGACAGGGATGGGACAGCCCCAGCATTTT
NA,TRBJ1-2,NA,TRBV2,CASSDGYGYTF,TGTGCCAGCAGTGACGGGTATGGCTACACCTTC
TRBD1,TRBJ2-3,NA,TRBV27,CASSPTDRGFTDTQYF,TGTGCCAGCAGTCCCACGGACAGGGGGTTCACAGATACGCAGTATTTT
NA,TRBJ1-2,NA,TRBV5-1,CASSLSITAVSGYTF,TGCGCCAGCAGCTTATCAATAACAGCCGTCTCTGGCTACACCTTC
NA,TRBJ2-3,NA,TRBV7-2,CASSAGQLISTDTQYF,TGTGCCAGCAGCGCCGGACAGTTAATTAGCACAGATACGCAGTATTTT
TRBD1,TRBJ1-6,few,TRBV10-3,CAISRDRTNSPLHF,TGTGCCATCAGCCGGGACAGGACTAATTCACCCCTCCACTTT
NA,TRBJ2-2,NA,TRBV6-5,CASSPGDLNTGELFF,TGTGCCAGCAGCCCGGGGGATTTGAACACCGGGGAGCTGTTTTTT
NA,TRBJ1-5,NA,TRBV5-8,CASSGRGANNQPQHF,TGTGCCAGCAGCGGGCGGGGGGCGAACAATCAGCCCCAGCATTTT
NA,TRBJ2-1,NA,TRBV7-3,CASSLNSQTRYNEQFF,TGTGCCAGCAGCTTAAATAGCCAAACGAGATACAATGAGCAGTTCTTC
TRBD1,TRBJ1-5,NA,TRBV23-1,CASSQPLTGEDQPQHF,TGCGCCAGCAGTCAACCCCTGACAGGGGAGGATCAGCCCCAGCATTTT
TRBD1,TRBJ2-5,NA,TRBV7-2,CASSLVGTGGVKETQYF,TGTGCCAGCAGCTTAGTAGGGACAGGGGGCGTCAAAGAGACCCAGTACTTC
TRBD1,TRBJ1-4,NA,TRBV2,CAARRSGGSEKLFF,TGTGCCGCCAGAAGGTCAGGGGGCTCGGAAAAACTGTTTTTT
TRBD2,TRBJ2-7,NA,TRBV10-3,CAISPTSGTYEQYF,TGTGCCATCAGTCCTACTAGCGGAACCTACGAGCAGTACTTC
NA,TRBJ2-2,few,TRBV27,CASSLSIGGRTGELFF,TGTGCCAGCAGTTTATCGATCGGGGGGCGGACCGGGGAGCTGTTTTTT
TRBD1,TRBJ1-2,NA,TRBV29-1,CSVDVGRQGPGGYTF,TGCAGCGTTGATGTGGGGAGACAGGGGCCCGGGGGCTACACCTTC
NA,TRBJ2-7,NA,TRBV6-5,CASSYGPFYEQYF,TGTGCCAGCAGTTACGGCCCCTTCTACGAGCAGTACTTC
TRBD2,TRBJ2-2,few,TRBV19,CASSPSGRGWSGELFF,TGTGCCAGTAGTCCTAGCGGGAGGGGATGGTCCGGGGAGCTGTTTTTT
NA,TRBJ1-2,NA,TRBV6-6,CASSYGGRNYGYTF,TGTGCCAGCAGTTACGGAGGGAGGAACTATGGCTACACCTTC
TRBD1,TRBJ2-7,NA,TRBV5-1,CASSLGGTGVPYEQYF,TGCGCCAGCAGCTTGGGAGGGACAGGGGTCCCCTACGAGCAGTACTTC
TRBD1,TRBJ1-1,few,TRBV18,CASSETGVYTEAFF,TGTGCCAGCTCAGAAACAGGGGTGTACACTGAAGCTTTCTTT
NA,TRBJ1-2,once,TRBV5-5,CASSRAGTGAYGYTF,TGTGCCAGCAGTCGAGCTGGGACTGGGGCCTATGGCTACACCTTC
TRBD1,TRBJ2-1,few,TRBV5-1,CASSAGQAMNEQFF,TGCGCCAGCAGCGCGGGACAGGCAATGAATGAGCAGTTCTTC
NA,TRBJ2-3,NA,TRBV9,CASSVVVSTDTQYF,TGTGCCAGCAGCGTAGTAGTTAGCACAGATACGCAGTATTTT
NA,TRBJ1-1,NA,TRBV7-2,CASSLAGHLEAFF,TGTGCCAGCAGCTTAGCCGGTCACCTTGAAGCTTTCTTT
NA,TRBJ1-2,NA,TRBV13,CASSLGAGAYGYTF,TGTGCCAGCAGCTTAGGGGCGGGGGCCTATGGCTACACCTTC
NA,TRBJ1-2,NA,TRBV7-2,CASSLGYRQGYGYTF,TGTGCCAGCAGCTTAGGCTATAGGCAGGGCTATGGCTACACCTTC
TRBD1,TRBJ2-7,NA,TRBV2,CASTLGTASSEQYF,TGTGCCAGCACCCTAGGGACAGCTTCCTCCGAGCAGTACTTC
NA,TRBJ2-7,few,TRBV4-1,CASSQVGETYEQYF,TGCGCCAGCAGCCAAGTCGGGGAGACCTACGAGCAGTACTTC
TRBD1,TRBJ2-7,NA,TRBV29-1,CSVDGTETGSRGEQYF,TGCAGCGTTGACGGAACGGAGACAGGGAGTAGGGGCGAGCAGTACTTC
NA,TRBJ1-2,NA,TRBV18,CASSPDTLYGYTF,TGTGCCAGCTCACCGGACACCTTATATGGCTACACCTTC
NA,TRBJ2-7,NA,TRBV6-6,CASRGTRDEQYF,TGTGCCAGCAGAGGCACCCGGGACGAGCAGTACTTC
NA,TRBJ2-6,once,TRBV30,CAQRQSGANVLTF,TGTGCCCAACGACAGTCTGGGGCCAACGTCCTGACTTTC
TRBD2,TRBJ2-1,NA,TRBV13,CASSLLLAGGNEQFF,TGTGCCAGCAGCTTATTGCTAGCGGGAGGGAATGAGCAGTTCTTC
NA,TRBJ2-3,NA,TRBV12-1,CASVAPLSGSSDTQYF,TGTGCCAGTGTGGCCCCACTTAGCGGGAGTTCAGATACGCAGTATTTT
TRBD1,TRBJ2-4,NA,TRBV6-5,CASRTGTGAKNIQYF,TGTGCCAGCAGGACTGGGACAGGGGCCAAAAACATTCAGTACTTC
NA,TRBJ2-2,NA,TRBV5-1,CASSLAGSPHGELFF,TGCGCCAGCAGCTTGGCGGGGTCCCCACACGGGGAGCTGTTTTTT
TRBD2,TRBJ2-1,NA,TRBV19,CASSLAGGPYEQFF,TGTGCCAGTAGTTTAGCGGGGGGGCCGTATGAGCAGTTCTTC
TRBD1,TRBJ1-2,few,TRBV12-3/TRBV12-4,CASSPTGGGGYTF,TGTGCCAGCAGTCCAACAGGGGGAGGTGGCTACACCTTC
NA,TRBJ1-5,NA,TRBV11-2,CASSLDGHYQPQHF,TGTGCCAGCAGCTTAGACGGTCACTATCAGCCCCAGCATTTT
TRBD1,TRBJ1-2,few,TRBV14,CASSQDRGRGHGYTF,TGTGCCAGCAGCCAAGATCGGGGCAGGGGGCATGGCTACACCTTC
NA,TRBJ1-4,NA,TRBV28,CASSLDRGGNEKLFF,TGTGCCAGCAGTTTAGATCGGGGGGGCAATGAAAAACTGTTTTTT
NA,TRBJ1-1,NA,TRBV3-1/TRBV3-2,CASSQPGGGLGAFF,TGTGCCAGCAGCCAACCCGGGGGGGGGTTGGGAGCTTTCTTT
NA,TRBJ2-1,NA,TRBV7-2,CASSLGVRATYNEQFF,TGTGCCAGCAGCTTAGGGGTCAGGGCTACCTACAATGAGCAGTTCTTC
NA,TRBJ1-2,NA,TRBV6-1,CASSDLARGRGSYGYTF,TGTGCCAGCAGTGATTTGGCCAGGGGTAGGGGATCTTATGGCTACACCTTC
TRBD2,TRBJ2-3,NA,TRBV4-1,CASSRGLAPGPDTQYF,TGCGCCAGCAGCCGGGGACTAGCCCCAGGGCCAGATACGCAGTATTTT
NA,TRBJ1-1,few,TRBV10-2,CATAAQGNTEAFF,TGCGCCACGGCCGCCCAGGGGAACACTGAAGCTTTCTTT
NA,TRBJ2-4,NA,TRBV21-1,CASATTSGSVSRRKNIQYF,TGTGCCAGCGCAACCACTAGCGGGAGTGTAAGCCGAAGAAAAAACATTCAGTACTTC
NA,TRBJ2-7,few,TRBV20-1,CSASMGDSYF,TGCAGTGCTAGTATGGGCGACAGTTACTTC
NA,TRBJ2-1,few,TRBV29-1,CSVSGTGSYNEQFF,TGCAGCGTTTCCGGGACTGGCTCCTACAATGAGCAGTTCTTC
NA,TRBJ1-4,NA,TRBV5-5,CASSLERGGEKLFF,TGTGCCAGCAGCTTGGAACGGGGTGGGGAAAAACTGTTTTTT